Below, 27 T cell receptor beta chains from the same sample are listed, as sequenced in a study of shared clonotypes between healthy human individuals. Naive CD8 cells lacked CD45RO, underwent positive selection for CCR7 and left out terminally differentiated effector memory CD45RA+ cells. Sequencing was performed with immunoSEQ multiplex PCR; in TCRdb, only in-frame clones are kept and a portion is missing. The repertoire holds more than 2 million clones, with approximately 95% as singletons. The material sequenced was naive CD8+ T cells sorted from blood. These receptors were collected from a man aged 18 to 30 in good health.

In this sample, this clone turned up once. The V gene is TRBV4-1, the J gene TRBJ1-5, with 9 bases that match TRBD1. From germline, CDR1 is MGHRA and CDR2 YSYEKL. With V trimmed by 4 bases and J by 6 bases, 10 bases remained unmatched. The CDR3 is made up of 16 amino acids. CDR3 DNA: TGCGCCAGCAGCCCCCAGGCTGGGACAGGGAGTCAGCCCCAGCATTTT. It encodes CASSPQAGTGSQPQHF.

The genes are TRBV11-2 and TRBJ1-2, with D maybe TRBD1 (5 bases). The CDR3 spans 14 residues. The germline V gene has CDR1 SGHAT and CDR2 FQNNGV. Trimming left V 5 bases short and J 2 bases short, with 12 bases between. The CDR3 loop is CASSPGFSNYGYTF. The DNA for the CDR3 is TGTGCCAGCAGCCCAGGGTTCTCCAACTATGGCTACACCTTC.

V and J are TRBV7-6 and TRBJ1-2; no clear D. Germline V gene sequence: CDR1 SGHVS, CDR2 FNYEAQ. V was shortened by 1 base and J by 3 bases, with 6 bases between the two germline ends. The CDR3 length is 13 residues. CDR3 coding DNA: TGTGCCAGCAGCTTAGGAGCAGACTATGGCTACACCTTC. Its protein is CASSLGADYGYTF. Full variable domain (rest looked up from reference TRBV7-6 and TRBJ1-2): GAGVSQSPRYKVTKRGQDVALRCDPISGHVSLYWYRQALGQGPEFLTYFNYEAQQDKSGLPNDRFSAERPEGSISTLTIQRTEQRDSAMYRCASSLGADYGYTFGSGTRLTVV.

DNA of the CDR3: TGTGCCAGCAGTTTTCACCCAGTGCTTAATCAGCCCCAGCATTTT. It translates to CASSFHPVLNQPQHF. The chain uses TRBV28 and TRBJ1-5; D ambiguous. This CDR3 is 15 amino acids long. Germline CDR1 is MDHEN and CDR2 is SYDVKM. Trimming left V 3 bases short and J 4 bases short, with 13 bases between.

This clone was found once. The chain employs TRBV19 and TRBJ1-2; 12 bases are a match to TRBD1. The CDR3 is 14 amino acids. V shed 5 bases, J shed 7 bases, and the junction held 5 bases outside the gene matches. Germline V CDR1 and CDR2: LNHDA, SQIVND (reference sequence). CDR3 sequence: CASSPGTGGFGYTF. In DNA, the CDR3 is TGTGCCAGTAGTCCCGGGACAGGGGGCTTTGGCTACACCTTC.

This rearrangement joins TRBV10-3 to TRBJ1-1; maybe TRBD1 (6 bases). Germline CDR1 is ENHRY and CDR2 is SYGVKD. This CDR3 has 15 amino acids. The germline V and J ends were trimmed by 2 bases and 5 bases, with 15 bases remaining between them. CDR3 residues: CAISEGDTGKTEAFF. The CDR3 DNA reads as TGTGCCATCAGTGAGGGGGACACAGGTAAGACTGAAGCTTTCTTT.

The chain uses TRBV27 and TRBJ2-7, with 8 nucleotides matching TRBD2. J was trimmed by 3 bases and V by 4 bases; bases with no gene match: 5. Germline CDR1 MNHEY, CDR2 SMNVEV (reference sequence). The CDR3 is 14 residues long. The CDR3 protein is CASSSRLALYEQYF. CDR3 nucleotides: TGTGCCAGCAGTTCCCGACTAGCGCTCTACGAGCAGTACTTC.

The chain links TRBV7-9 to TRBJ1-1; perhaps TRBD1 as D (5 bases). CDR3 size: 12 residues. CDR1 SEHNR and CDR2 FQNEAQ come from the germline V gene (reference sequence). V lost 3 bases, J lost 9 bases, and 11 bases lay in between. CDR3 DNA: TGTGCCAGCAGCTTTCAGGGTCTGCAAGCTTTCTTT. Amino acid sequence: CASSFQGLQAFF.

The J gene is TRBJ2-1, the V gene TRBV9; 8 positions match TRBD2. With V trimmed by 1 base and J by 9 bases, 9 bases remained unmatched. Germline V gene lookup returns CDR1 SGDLS and CDR2 YYNGEE. This CDR3 has 15 amino acids. CDR3 sequence reads: CASSVMASGYGEQFF. The CDR3 nucleotides are TGTGCCAGCAGCGTAATGGCTAGCGGGTACGGTGAGCAGTTCTTC.

This clone was seen a single time. J is TRBJ2-7 and V is TRBV6-5, with a tentative D call TRBD1 (5 bases). Germline assignment: CDR1 MNHEY and CDR2 SVGAGI. This CDR3 region has 15 residues. V gave up 4 bases and J gave up 2 bases, with 15 bases separating them. This CDR3 is CASSSSWTSTYEQYF. The CDR3, as DNA: TGTGCCAGCAGTTCCTCTTGGACATCAACCTACGAGCAGTACTTC.

V and J are TRBV5-5 and TRBJ2-7; 10 nucleotides align to TRBD1. J was trimmed by 5 bases and V by 4 bases; bases with no gene match: 6. The CDR3 extends over 14 amino acids. CDR1 is SGHKS and CDR2 is YYEKEE in the germline V gene (reference sequence). CDR3 sequence: CASSQGQGRHEQYF. The CDR3 DNA follows: TGTGCCAGCAGCCAGGGACAGGGGCGGCACGAGCAGTACTTC.

The chain employs TRBV30 and TRBJ1-1; D gene unclear. This CDR3 spans 11 amino acids. The germline CDR1 and CDR2 sequences are GTSNPN and SVGIG (reference sequence). The CDR3 DNA reads as TGTGCTCTACAGTGGAACACTGAAGCTTTCTTT. Its translation is CALQWNTEAFF.

This clone was counted once. The V and J genes are TRBV7-9 and TRBJ2-5; 9 nucleotides agree with TRBD2. Germline V gives CDR1 SEHNR, CDR2 FQNEAQ (reference sequence). V was pared by 0 bases and J by 1 base, with 6 bases of the junction left unmatched. The CDR3 has 17 amino acids. The CDR3 DNA follows: TGTGCCAGCAGCTTAGCGGCGGGGGGGCCCCTCCAAGAGACCCAGTACTTC. This sequence encodes CASSLAAGGPLQETQYF.

The gene calls are TRBV6-1 and TRBJ2-5; TRBD1 matches at 9 bases. The J call is uncertain, as TRBJ2-7 better fits the DNA end. The CDR3 contains 13 residues. From germline, CDR1 is MNHNS and CDR2 SASEGT. The CDR3, as DNA: TGTGCCAGCGAAGGGACAGGGACCTACGAGCAGTACTTC. Protein product: CASEGTGTYEQYF.

Details on this clone: Other DNA sequences in the same sample also yield this CDR3. This rearrangement joins TRBV2 to TRBJ2-3; TRBD1 might be the D (6 bases). V shed 7 bases and J shed 0 bases, with 11 bases lying between them. This CDR3 has 14 amino acids. The germline gives CDR1 SNHLY, CDR2 FYNNEI. The CDR3 is CASKGGVSTDTQYF. CDR3 nucleotides: TGTGCCAGCAAAGGGGGAGTCAGCACAGATACGCAGTATTTT.

The J gene is TRBJ1-2, the V gene TRBV6-6; D not certain. The CDR3 is made up of 11 amino acids. V was trimmed by 6 bases and J by 13 bases, leaving 15 bases between them. Germline lookup yields CDR1 MNHNY and CDR2 SVGAGI (reference sequence). CDR3 in DNA: TGTGCCAGCAGCTCCGCATTTTGGTGCACCTTC. This sequence encodes CASSSAFWCTF.

V and J are TRBV28 and TRBJ1-5; D not certain. The V end lost 2 bases, the J end lost 6 bases, and 5 bases lay between the germline ends. The CDR3 has 12 residues. The germline gives CDR1 MDHEN, CDR2 SYDVKM. Here the CDR3 DNA reads TGTGCCAGCAGTTTAATTGGTCAGCCCCAGCATTTT. This gives the protein CASSLIGQPQHF.

This clone was recorded only once. Additional DNA sequences in this sample encode the identical CDR3. The V call is TRBV4-1, the J call TRBJ1-1; a possible D gene is TRBD1 (5 bases). Deletions cut 1 base from V and 8 bases from J, with 8 bases between. The germline V gene encodes CDR1 MGHRA and CDR2 YSYEKL. CDR3 length: 12 amino acids. CDR3 sequence reads: CASSQGQTEAFF. For the CDR3, the DNA is TGCGCCAGCAGCCAAGGACAGACCGAAGCTTTCTTT.

The rearrangement links TRBV4-3 to TRBJ1-2, with TRBD1 matching 7 bases. The CDR3 has 14 amino acids. The junction had 8 bases not matched to a gene; V was cut back by 6 bases and J by 4 bases. The germline gives CDR1 LGHNA, CDR2 YSLEER. The CDR3, as DNA: TGCGCCAGCAGACTACAGGGGAGCCCCTATGGCTACACCTTC. Amino acids: CASRLQGSPYGYTF.

This chain links TRBV11-2 with TRBJ2-2, with 7 bases lining up with TRBD1. Germline V gives CDR1 SGHAT, CDR2 FQNNGV. The CDR3 is made up of 16 amino acids. Trimming cost V 5 bases and J 0 bases; bases outside gene matches: 6. CDR3 coding DNA: TGTGCCAGCAGCGGACACAGGGGAACGAACACCGGGGAGCTGTTTTTT. This translates into CASSGHRGTNTGELFF.

Note on this clone: This same CDR3 is encoded by further DNA sequences in the sample. The chain carries TRBV9 and TRBJ2-2; D not certain. Germline V gene sequence: CDR1 SGDLS, CDR2 YYNGEE. The germline V and J ends were trimmed by 2 bases and 7 bases, with 6 bases remaining between them. This CDR3 is built from 12 residues. The CDR3 nucleotides read TGTGCCAGCAGCGTGTCTGGCGGGGAGCTGTTTTTT. Amino acids: CASSVSGGELFF.

The rearrangement links TRBV18 to TRBJ2-7; tentatively, D is TRBD1 or TRBD2 (5 bases each). The germline gives CDR1 KGHSH, CDR2 LQKENI. V was cut by 2 bases and J by 0 bases, with 11 bases left in between. The CDR3 has 15 residues. The CDR3 region has the DNA TGTGCCAGCTCACCAGTCCGGGACGTCTCCTACGAGCAGTACTTC. The encoded protein is CASSPVRDVSYEQYF.

The gene calls are TRBV13 and TRBJ2-7; TRBD1 is a possible D gene (5 bases). The V gene's germline CDR1 is PRHDT and CDR2 FYEKMQ (reference sequence). This CDR3 spans 13 amino acids. Trimming pared 2 bases from V and 4 bases from J, leaving 9 bases between. CDR3 residues: CASSLQGRYEQYF. DNA of the CDR3: TGTGCCAGCAGCTTACAGGGCCGTTACGAGCAGTACTTC.

The V call is TRBV10-3, the J call TRBJ2-3; 13 bases match TRBD2. From germline, CDR1 is ENHRY and CDR2 SYGVKD. J gave up 4 bases and V 11 bases, and 3 bases lay outside the gene matches. The CDR3 spans 13 residues. The CDR3 protein is CASLAGGPDTQYF. The DNA for the CDR3 is TGTGCCTCACTAGCGGGGGGGCCAGATACGCAGTATTTT.

The chain uses TRBV27 and TRBJ2-3; TRBD2 matches at 15 bases. The CDR3 loop spans 16 amino acids. In germline, CDR1 is MNHEY, CDR2 SMNVEV (reference sequence). Trimming took 5 bases from V and 6 from J; bases not matched to a gene: 6. In DNA, the CDR3 is TGTGCCAGCAGTCAAGGACTAGCGGGGGGGCGGGATACGCAGTATTTT. Its translation: CASSQGLAGGRDTQYF.

As DNA, the CDR3 is TGTGCCAGCAGCTTGTCCGGGGTCTCCCCCATCTATGGCTACACCTTC. It translates to CASSLSGVSPIYGYTF. The chain carries TRBV5-4 and TRBJ1-2; D remains ambiguous. The CDR3 contains 16 residues. The V end was cut by 1 base, the J end by 4 bases, with 17 bases between. Per germline, CDR1 SGHNT and CDR2 YYREEE (reference sequence). The variable domain in full, completed from reference TRBV5-4 and TRBJ1-2, reads ETGVTQSPTHLIKTRGQQVTLRCSSQSGHNTVSWYQQALGQGPQFIFQYYREEENGRGNFPPRFSGLQFPNYSSELNVNALELDDSALYLCASSLSGVSPIYGYTFGSGTRLTVV.

V is TRBV13 and J is TRBJ1-1, with a weak D call TRBD1 (5 bases). Trimming pared 8 bases from V and 4 bases from J, leaving 11 bases between. There are 12 residues in the CDR3. Germline CDR1 and CDR2: PRHDT and FYEKMQ (reference sequence). CDR3 region: CASAVGATEAFF. The CDR3 DNA reads as TGTGCCAGCGCAGTAGGGGCCACTGAAGCTTTCTTT.